This T cell receptor (beta chain) derives from a study of cytomegalovirus exposure and HLA in healthy donors. As for the study in general: In a previous analysis, 95 million to 130 million unique TCR beta sequences were found from 170 million or so T cells.

The primer mix had 60 Vbeta and 13 Jbeta primers. TCRdb keeps only in-frame clones here, not all; method: immunoSEQ multiplex PCR. The sample has under 200,000 clones, 75% seen once. Whole-study results and caveats: V- and J-gene trimming in TCR beta was tied to a missense DCLRE1C variant by an analysis performed later. Most sequenced TCRs were rare (though some public TCRs occurred in many donors).

Healthy donors of bone marrow made up the group. The CDR3 is made up of 17 amino acids. The V gene's germline CDR1 is SGHDT and CDR2 YYEEEE. V was cut by 3 bases and J by 2 bases, with 15 bases left in between. As for this clone: What it recognizes is unknown.

Sequencing used PBMCs. The gene calls are TRBV5-6 and TRBJ2-6, with D unresolved. This receptor was obtained from a woman aged 45-59 years in good health and CMV-seropositive. The CDR3 sequence is CASSSPSKSAGANVLTF. CDR3 bases: TGTGCCAGCAGCTCCCCTTCGAAATCAGCTGGGGCCAACGTCCTGACTTTC.